This T cell receptor beta chain was sequenced for a study of cytomegalovirus exposure and HLA in healthy donors (dated by TCRdb to the late 2010s). With regard to the full study: The 666 repertoires of the first cohort and the roughly 120 validation repertoires were produced on the same platform, according to a later analysis. The study aimed to test whether signatures of past pathogen exposure could be identified by cataloging public T cell receptors. Besides the first cohort of under 700 subjects, a separate validation cohort made up of 120 different subjects was used. The study combined high-throughput TCR immunosequencing, statistical association of individual TCRs with disease status, and machine learning to predict cytomegalovirus infection status. Findings and caveats that apply to the study as a whole: The classifier was reported to diagnose cytomegalovirus status with high specificity and sensitivity in both the original cohort and the validation cohort. All 120 or so repertoires were used to score co-occurrence in the validation cohort in a later analysis, because that analysis had no HLA typing for the cohort. Across donors, most TCR sequences were observed very rarely, whereas some public TCRs were present in many individuals. The authors suggested that the approach could potentially be generalized to other disease states and immunological phenotypes. A total of around 150 TCR beta chains were listed by the study as associated with cytomegalovirus. A few of the identified cytomegalovirus-associated TCR beta chains were confirmed in vitro to be specific for cytomegalovirus antigens. A later analysis found that TCRs clustered in the first cohort also tended to co-occur in the 120 validation repertoires, with approximately 95% of cluster scores above 0.

Donors formed part of the validation cohort, which comprised 120 subjects and was distinct from the first cohort of 666 subjects. As encoded in the germline V gene (reference sequence), CDR1 is SGHNT while CDR2 is YYREEE. Inclusive of the bounding cysteine and phenylalanine, the CDR3 is 15 residues long. Here the CDR3 DNA is all that survives: 45 bases in frame from base 1. V lost 4 bases and J lost 3 bases, and the count of bases not matched to a germline gene is 0. About this clone: No cognate antigen has been identified for it. Per-nucleotide qualities are absent, and no much larger clonotype sits a single base away.

The library was made by the immunoSEQ multiplex PCR assay. The paper's processing steps were these. A statistical classification framework was built for diagnosing cytomegalovirus status from the catalog of TCR beta chain sequences. The immuneACCESS repertoire file appears here via TCRdb, limited to in-frame rearrangements. These files lack a portion of the clones; in checked studies, under half of the deficit traces to unresolved V genes, and the cause of the others is not known. The V and J calls and clone size are taken from that table; D and trimming were inferred from the DNA. The sample contains under 150,000 clones, 70% to 90% of them found a single time. The ten most abundant clones make up less than 2% of the sample.

The specimen was PBMCs. The receptor was derived from a woman under 30 in good health and CMV-seronegative. The rearrangement combines TRBV5-4 with TRBJ2-1, and TRBD2 aligns with 14 junction nucleotides. Here the CDR3 is given as CASSGTSGGYNEQFF. At the DNA level, the sequence is TGTGCCAGCAGCGGGACTAGCGGGGGCTACAATGAGCAGTTCTTC.